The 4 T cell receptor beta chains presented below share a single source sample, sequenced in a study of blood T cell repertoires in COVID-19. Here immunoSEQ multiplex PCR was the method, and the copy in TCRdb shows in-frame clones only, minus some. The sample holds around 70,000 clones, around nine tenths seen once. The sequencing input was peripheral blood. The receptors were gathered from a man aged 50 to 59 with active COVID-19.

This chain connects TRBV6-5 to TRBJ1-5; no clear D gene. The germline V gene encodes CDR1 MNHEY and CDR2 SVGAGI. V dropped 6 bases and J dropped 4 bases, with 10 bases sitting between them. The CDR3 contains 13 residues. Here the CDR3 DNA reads TGTGCCAGCAGACCGACGGGAAATCAGCCCCAGCATTTT. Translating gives CASRPTGNQPQHF.

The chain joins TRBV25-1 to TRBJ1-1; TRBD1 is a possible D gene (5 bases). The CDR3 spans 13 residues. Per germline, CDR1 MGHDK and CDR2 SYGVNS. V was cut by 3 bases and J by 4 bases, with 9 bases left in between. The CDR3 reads CASSEAGPTEAFF. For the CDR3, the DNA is TGTGCCAGCAGTGAGGCAGGGCCCACTGAAGCTTTCTTT.

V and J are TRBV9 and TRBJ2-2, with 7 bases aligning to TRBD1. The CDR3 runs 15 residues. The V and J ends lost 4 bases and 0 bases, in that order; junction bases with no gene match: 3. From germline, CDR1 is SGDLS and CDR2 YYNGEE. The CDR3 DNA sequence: TGTGCCAGCAGCAGGGACAGCTCGAACACCGGGGAGCTGTTTTTT. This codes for CASSRDSSNTGELFF.

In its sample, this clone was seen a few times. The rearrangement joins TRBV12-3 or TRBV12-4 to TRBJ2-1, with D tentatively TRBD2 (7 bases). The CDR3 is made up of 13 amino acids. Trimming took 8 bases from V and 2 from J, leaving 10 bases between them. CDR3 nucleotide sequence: TGTGCCAGCGGGCGGGGGCCCTACAATGAGCAGTTCTTC. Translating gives CASGRGPYNEQFF.